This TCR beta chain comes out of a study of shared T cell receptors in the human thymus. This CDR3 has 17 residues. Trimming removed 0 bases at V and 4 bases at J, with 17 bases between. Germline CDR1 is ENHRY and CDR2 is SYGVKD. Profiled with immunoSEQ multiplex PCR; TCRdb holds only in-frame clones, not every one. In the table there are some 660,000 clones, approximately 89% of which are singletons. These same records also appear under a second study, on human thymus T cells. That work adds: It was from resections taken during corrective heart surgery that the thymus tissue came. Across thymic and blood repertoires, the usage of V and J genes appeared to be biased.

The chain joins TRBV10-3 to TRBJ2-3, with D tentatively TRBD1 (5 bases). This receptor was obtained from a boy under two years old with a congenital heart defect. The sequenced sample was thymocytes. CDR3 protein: CAISESLYPARADTQYF. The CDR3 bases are TGTGCCATCAGTGAGTCCTTGTATCCTGCCAGGGCAGATACGCAGTATTTT.